The clone carrying this TCR beta chain was seen just once. A single record per CDR3 protein comes from TCRdb applying MiXCR to the RT-PCR reads. Of tens of thousands of distinct CDR3 sequences listed, approximately 26% are singletons. This entry belongs to a study of patients and donors after allogeneic stem cell transplantation. Material for sequencing was blood, either unsorted or a sorted T cell fraction (not recorded which). This sequence originates from a human donor who was either an allogeneic HSCT recipient or a stem cell or donor lymphocyte infusion donor (not recorded which). It is not recorded whose cells these are; they may come from a transplant donor.

Here the CDR3 reads CASSPSGAGGPGYF. The CDR3 DNA follows: TGTGCCAGCAGCCCGTCCGGAGCGGGGGGGCCAGGGTATTTT. J is TRBJ2-3 and V is TRBV3-1, with 10 bases that match TRBD2. J was trimmed by 14 bases and V by 4 bases; bases with no gene match: 12. Germline CDR1 LGHDT, CDR2 YNNKEL (reference sequence). CDR3 size: 14 residues.